This T cell receptor beta chain was sequenced during a study of T cell responses to AZD1222 COVID-19 vaccine. This CDR3 contains 14 residues. The V gene's germline CDR1 is MRHNA and CDR2 SNTAGT. Trimming stripped 4 bases from V and 6 bases from J, with 12 bases between. Assay: immunoSEQ multiplex PCR; the TCRdb copy retains only in-frame clones and omits some. Here the sample spans about 99,000 clones, approximately 90% being singletons. There are a few counts of this clone. This sequence was found in an adult in good health. Sequences were derived from peripheral blood, sampled on day 0 of AZD1222 vaccination. The chain uses TRBV6-4 and TRBJ2-2, with unresolved D. The CDR3 DNA reads TGTGCCAGCAGTGCCACAGAGGAAGCCGGGGAGCTGTTTTTT. This sequence encodes CASSATEEAGELFF.